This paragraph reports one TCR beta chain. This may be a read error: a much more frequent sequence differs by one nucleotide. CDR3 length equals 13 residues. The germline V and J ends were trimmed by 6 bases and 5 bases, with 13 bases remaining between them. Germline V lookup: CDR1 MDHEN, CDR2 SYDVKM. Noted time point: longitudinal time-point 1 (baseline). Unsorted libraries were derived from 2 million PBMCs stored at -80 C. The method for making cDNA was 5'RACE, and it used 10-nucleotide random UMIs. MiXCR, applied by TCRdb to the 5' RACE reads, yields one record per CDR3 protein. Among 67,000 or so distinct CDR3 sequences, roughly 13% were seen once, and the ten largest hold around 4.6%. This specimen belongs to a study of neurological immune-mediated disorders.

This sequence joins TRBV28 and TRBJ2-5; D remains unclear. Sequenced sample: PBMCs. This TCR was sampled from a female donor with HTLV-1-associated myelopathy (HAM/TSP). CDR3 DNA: TGTGCCAGCAGCCAAACCCGGCTGGAGACCCAGTACTTC. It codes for CASSQTRLETQYF.